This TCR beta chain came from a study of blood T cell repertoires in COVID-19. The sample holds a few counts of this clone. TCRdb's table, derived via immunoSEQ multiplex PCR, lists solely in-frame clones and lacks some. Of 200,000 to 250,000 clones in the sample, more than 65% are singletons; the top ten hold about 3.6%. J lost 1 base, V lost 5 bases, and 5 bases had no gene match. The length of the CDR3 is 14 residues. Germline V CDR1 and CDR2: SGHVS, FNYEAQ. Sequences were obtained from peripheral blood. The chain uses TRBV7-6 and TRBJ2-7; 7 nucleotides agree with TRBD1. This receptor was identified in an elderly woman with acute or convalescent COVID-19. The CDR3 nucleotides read TGTGCCAGCAGCGCCTGGGACAGTTCCTACGAGCAGTACTTC. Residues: CASSAWDSSYEQYF. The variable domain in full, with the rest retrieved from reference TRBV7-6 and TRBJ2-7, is GAGVSQSPRYKVTKRGQDVALRCDPISGHVSLYWYRQALGQGPEFLTYFNYEAQQDKSGLPNDRFSAERPEGSISTLTIQRTEQRDSAMYRCASSAWDSSYEQYFGPGTRLTVT.